This record looks at one T cell receptor beta chain sequence and its context. No antigen is known for it. The input lacks base qualities; no much larger clone sits a single base away. The immunoSEQ Assay, a bias-controlled multiplex PCR, was used to amplify TCRbeta CDR3 regions from genomic DNA. As for how the authors treated the data: The number of nucleated cells in each sample was estimated from the amplification of reference gene primers within the assay. To quantify the absolute abundance of each unique TCRbeta CDR3 rearrangement, sequence reads were collapsed and filtered. For each sample, productive Simpson clonality was calculated by taking the square root of Simpson's diversity index across productive rearrangements. Here the immuneACCESS table is served through TCRdb, limited to in-frame sequences with V and J called. Missing clones are a known gap in these copies; in checked studies unresolved V genes cover under half, and the rest lacks a known reason. That table is the source of V, J and clone size, and D and trimming were worked out from the DNA. This sample gives 100,000 to 120,000 clones in total; about 85% of them show up just once. The ten biggest clones cover 10% to 15% of the sample.

The collaborating institutions used their own protocols to collect whole blood in K2EDTA tubes. For TCRbeta analysis, collaborators shipped samples in one of three forms: frozen whole blood, isolated PBMCs, or DNA extracted from either of those sample types. The data stem from a study of blood T cell repertoires in COVID-19 (dated by TCRdb to 2020 to 2022). At the level of the whole study: Samples covering the acute and convalescent phases of COVID-19 were provided by collaborators in the United States, Italy and Spain. Where available, HLA class I and class II types were taken from metadata supplied by the sample provider and were not determined by assay-based typing. A freely available public database, intended as a resource for researchers studying the immune response to SARS-CoV-2, is where the repertoires were released. The prospective study material was composed of cDNA or gDNA derived from T cells, B-cell-depleted T cells, or PBMCs. Subjects who had been exposed to COVID-19, were actively infected with it, or had recovered from it provided the deeply sampled blood TCRbeta repertoires that made up the dataset. Samples came from the ongoing ImmuneRACE study (first 160 participants) plus 1,254 subjects from 6 global collaborators. A de-identified subject ID, COVID-19 status, age in years and sex were almost always included in the sample metadata.

Broad study findings and their caveats: The quantity of clinical and demographic metadata differed by source and by participant and was supplied without curation.

V is shortened by 4 bases, J by 5 bases, and the region joining them spans 15 bases. The germline V gene gives CDR1 as MNHEY and CDR2 as SVGEGT. The CDR3 covers 15 residues, taking in both the cysteine and the phenylalanine. Of the read, only the CDR3 DNA is kept; its 45 bases are in frame from base 1. Sample: peripheral blood. The sequence was collected from a human donor in a cohort sampled during active COVID-19. Here the chain combines TRBV6-2 or TRBV6-3 and TRBJ1-5, with TRBD1 as a weak D call on 5 bases. DNA sequence: TGTGCCAGCAGTTCCGCCGGGACTTCTGATCAGCCCCAGCATTTT. Translated, this gives CASSSAGTSDQPQHF.